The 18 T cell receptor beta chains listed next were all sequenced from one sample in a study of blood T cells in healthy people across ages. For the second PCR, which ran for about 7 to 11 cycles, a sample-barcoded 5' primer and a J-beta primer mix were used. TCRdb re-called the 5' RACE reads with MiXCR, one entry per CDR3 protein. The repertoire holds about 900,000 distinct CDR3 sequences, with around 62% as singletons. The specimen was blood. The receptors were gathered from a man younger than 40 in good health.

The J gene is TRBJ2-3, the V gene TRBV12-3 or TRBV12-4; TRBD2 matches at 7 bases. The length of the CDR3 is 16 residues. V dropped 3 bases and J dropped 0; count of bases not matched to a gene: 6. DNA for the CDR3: TGTGCCAGCAGTTTTGGGTGGCGGGGGAGCACAGATACGCAGTATTTT. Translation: CASSFGWRGSTDTQYF.

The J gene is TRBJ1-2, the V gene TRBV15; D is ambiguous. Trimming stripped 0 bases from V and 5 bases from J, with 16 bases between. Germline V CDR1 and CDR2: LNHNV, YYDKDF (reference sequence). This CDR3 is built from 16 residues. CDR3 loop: CATSRDSRGTSYGYTF. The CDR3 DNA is TGTGCCACCAGCAGAGATTCGAGAGGCACCTCTTATGGCTACACCTTC.

CDR3 sequence: CASSLPGGLGNEQFF. The CDR3 bases are TGTGCCAGCAGTTTACCTGGGGGGCTGGGGAATGAGCAGTTCTTC. The chain employs TRBV27 and TRBJ2-1; perhaps D is TRBD1 or TRBD2 (6 bases each). This CDR3 contains 15 residues. V was clipped by 2 bases and J by 7 bases, with 15 bases between them. CDR1 and CDR2 (germline): MNHEY, SMNVEV (reference sequence).

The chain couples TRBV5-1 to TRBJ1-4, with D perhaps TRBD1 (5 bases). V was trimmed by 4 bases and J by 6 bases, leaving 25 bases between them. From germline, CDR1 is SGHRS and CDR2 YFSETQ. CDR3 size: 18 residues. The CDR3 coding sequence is TGCGCCAGCAGCCTTGGTTGGGGGTCCGTTACGGGTGATGAAAAACTGTTTTTT. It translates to CASSLGWGSVTGDEKLFF. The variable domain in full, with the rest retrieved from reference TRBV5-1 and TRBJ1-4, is KAGVTQTPRYLIKTRGQQVTLSCSPISGHRSVSWYQQTPGQGLQFLFEYFSETQRNKGNFPGRFSGRQFSNSRSEMNVSTLELGDSALYLCASSLGWGSVTGDEKLFFGSGTQLSVL.

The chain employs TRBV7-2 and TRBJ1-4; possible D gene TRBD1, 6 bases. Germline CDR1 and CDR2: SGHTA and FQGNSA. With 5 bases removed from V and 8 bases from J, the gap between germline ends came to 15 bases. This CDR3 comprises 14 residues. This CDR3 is CASSPGAPPEKLFF. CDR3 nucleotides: TGTGCCAGCAGCCCAGGGGCTCCTCCGGAAAAACTGTTTTTT.

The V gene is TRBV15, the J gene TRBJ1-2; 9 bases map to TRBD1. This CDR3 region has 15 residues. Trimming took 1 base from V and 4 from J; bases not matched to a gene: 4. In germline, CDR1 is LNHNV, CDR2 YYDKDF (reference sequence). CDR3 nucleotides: TGTGCCACCAGCAGAGTCCGGGACAGGGTCTATGGCTACACCTTC. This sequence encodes CATSRVRDRVYGYTF.

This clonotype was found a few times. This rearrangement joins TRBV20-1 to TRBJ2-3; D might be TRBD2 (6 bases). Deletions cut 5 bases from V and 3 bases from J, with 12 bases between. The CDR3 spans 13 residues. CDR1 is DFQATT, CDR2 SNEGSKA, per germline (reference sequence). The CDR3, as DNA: TGCAGTGCTGCGGGGATTGTAACAGATACGCAGTATTTT. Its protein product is CSAAGIVTDTQYF.

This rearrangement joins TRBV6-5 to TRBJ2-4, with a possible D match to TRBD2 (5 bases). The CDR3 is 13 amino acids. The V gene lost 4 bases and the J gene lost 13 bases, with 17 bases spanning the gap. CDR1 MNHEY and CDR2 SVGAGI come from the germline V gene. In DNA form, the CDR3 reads TGTGCCAGCAGTTCAATAGGACTCGGCGAACAGTACTTC. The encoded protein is CASSSIGLGEQYF.

CDR3 region: CATSRPLAENEQFF. Written as DNA, the CDR3 is TGTGCCACCAGCAGGCCCCTAGCGGAGAATGAGCAGTTCTTC. The chain couples TRBV15 to TRBJ2-1, with 7 bases identical to TRBD2. Germline V CDR1 and CDR2: LNHNV, YYDKDF (reference sequence). CDR3 size: 14 residues. Unmatched junction bases numbered 6, after V lost 3 bases and J lost 7 bases.

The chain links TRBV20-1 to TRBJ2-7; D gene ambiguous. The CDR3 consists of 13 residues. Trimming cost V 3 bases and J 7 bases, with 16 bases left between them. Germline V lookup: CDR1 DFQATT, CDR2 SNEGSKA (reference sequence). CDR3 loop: CSASDFPAREQYF. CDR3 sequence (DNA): TGCAGTGCTAGCGATTTCCCGGCTAGAGAGCAGTACTTC.

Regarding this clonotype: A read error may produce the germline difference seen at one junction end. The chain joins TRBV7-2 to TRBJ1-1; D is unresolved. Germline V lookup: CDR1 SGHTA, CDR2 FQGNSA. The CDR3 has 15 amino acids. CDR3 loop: CVSSSMGRLNTEAFF. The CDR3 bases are TGTGTCAGCAGCTCCATGGGCCGACTAAACACTGAAGCTTTCTTT.

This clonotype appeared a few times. CDR3 bases: TGTGCCAGCAGTTTAGAAGGGGCCGGGACCGAGCAGTACTTC. Translating gives CASSLEGAGTEQYF. The chain carries TRBV12-3 or TRBV12-4 and TRBJ2-5; D may be TRBD1 or TRBD2 (5 bases each). With the DNA end fitting TRBJ2-7 better, the J assignment may be wrong. This CDR3 region has 14 residues.

The CDR3 DNA reads as TGTGCCAGCAGCTACGGTGAGGGAACCTCCTACGAGCAGTACTTC. This sequence encodes CASSYGEGTSYEQYF. This chain joins TRBV6-5 and TRBJ2-7; perhaps TRBD2 as D (5 bases). Trimming took off 6 bases at V and 0 bases at J, with 15 bases between the two ends. Looked up from germline, CDR1 is MNHEY and CDR2 is SVGAGI. The CDR3 sequence is 15 residues long.

CDR3: CSARAGGRTQYF. The CDR3 bases are TGCAGTGCTAGAGCCGGGGGGAGGACCCAGTACTTC. V is TRBV20-1 and J is TRBJ2-5; TRBD2 agrees at 7 bases. Trimming removed 1 base from V and 7 bases from J; junction bases left unmatched: 3. CDR3 length: 12 amino acids. CDR1 is DFQATT, CDR2 SNEGSKA, per germline (reference sequence).

The CDR3 DNA reads as TGTGCCAGCAGCTTACGGACCCCGAGCTCCTATAATTCACCCCTCCACTTT. It yields the protein CASSLRTPSSYNSPLHF. The rearrangement joins TRBV5-8 to TRBJ1-6, with D unresolved. This CDR3 has 17 residues. Germline values: CDR1 SGHTS, CDR2 YDEGEE. The germline V and J ends were trimmed by 2 bases and 0 bases, with 12 bases remaining between them. The full variable domain, with the rest looked up from reference TRBV5-8 and TRBJ1-6, is EAGVTQSPTHLIKTRGQQATLRCSPISGHTSVYWYQQALGLGLQFLLWYDEGEERNRGNFPPRFSGRQFPNYSSELNVNALELEDSALYLCASSLRTPSSYNSPLHFGNGTRLTVT.

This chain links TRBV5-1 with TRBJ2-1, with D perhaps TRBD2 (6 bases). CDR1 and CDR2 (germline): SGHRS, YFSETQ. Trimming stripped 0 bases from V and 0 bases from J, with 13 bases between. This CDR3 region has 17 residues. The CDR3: CASSLAPAGVSYNEQFF. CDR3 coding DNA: TGCGCCAGCAGCTTGGCCCCAGCGGGCGTCTCCTACAATGAGCAGTTCTTC.

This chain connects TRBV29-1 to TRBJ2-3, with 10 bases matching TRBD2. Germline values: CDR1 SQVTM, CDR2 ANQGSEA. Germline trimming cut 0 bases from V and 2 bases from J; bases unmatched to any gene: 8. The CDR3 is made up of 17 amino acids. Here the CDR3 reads CSVEEKRGGPFTDTQYF. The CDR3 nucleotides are TGCAGCGTTGAAGAAAAGCGGGGGGGCCCATTCACAGATACGCAGTATTTT.

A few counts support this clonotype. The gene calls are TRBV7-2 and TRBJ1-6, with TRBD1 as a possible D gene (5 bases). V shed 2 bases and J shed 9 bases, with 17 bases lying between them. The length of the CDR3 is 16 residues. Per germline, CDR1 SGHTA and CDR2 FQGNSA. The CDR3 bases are TGTGCCAGCAGCTTACCGGTCCCCCGGGGGAGTTCACCCCTCCACTTT. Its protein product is CASSLPVPRGSSPLHF.